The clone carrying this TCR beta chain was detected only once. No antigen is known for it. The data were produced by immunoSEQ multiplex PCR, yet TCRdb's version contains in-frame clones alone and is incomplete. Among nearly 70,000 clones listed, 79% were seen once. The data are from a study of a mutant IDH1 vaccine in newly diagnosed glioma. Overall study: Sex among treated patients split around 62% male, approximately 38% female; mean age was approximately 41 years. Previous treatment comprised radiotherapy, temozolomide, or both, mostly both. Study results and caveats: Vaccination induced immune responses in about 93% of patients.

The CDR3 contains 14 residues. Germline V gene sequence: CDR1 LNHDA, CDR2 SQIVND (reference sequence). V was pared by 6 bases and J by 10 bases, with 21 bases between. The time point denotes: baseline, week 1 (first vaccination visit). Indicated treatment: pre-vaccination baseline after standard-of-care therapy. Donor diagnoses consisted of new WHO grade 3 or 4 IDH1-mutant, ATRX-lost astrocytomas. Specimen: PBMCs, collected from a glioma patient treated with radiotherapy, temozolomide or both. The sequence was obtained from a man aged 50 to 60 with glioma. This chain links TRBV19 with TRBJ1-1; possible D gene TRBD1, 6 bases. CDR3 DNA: TGTGCCAGTAGAAGAACGACAGGTAAAGTCGGAGCTTTCTTT. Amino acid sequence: CASRRTTGKVGAFF.